Listed below are T cell receptor beta chains from one sample, sequenced in a study of high-grade serous ovarian cancer treatment subgroups. The data were produced by immunoSEQ multiplex PCR, yet TCRdb's version contains in-frame clones alone and is incomplete. Here the sample spans 10,000 to 15,000 clones, 88% being singletons. Material: tumor tissue. These receptors originate from a human donor with high-grade serous ovarian cancer. Each CDR3 is given with its conserved first and last residue. Fields, in order: clone size, D gene, J gene, V gene, CDR3 protein, CDR3 DNA. A D gene is named only where the DNA matches it firmly. Rows may omit the clone size; those that give it use once, few, many or a size class.

.	.	TRBJ1-2	TRBV29-1	CSVSAGGKNYGYTF	TGCAGCGTTAGCGCCGGGGGCAAAAACTATGGCTACACCTTC
.	TRBD2	TRBJ2-5	TRBV5-1	CASSPDLAGGSETQYF	TGCGCCAGCAGCCCAGATTTAGCGGGGGGGTCGGAGACCCAGTACTTC
.	.	TRBJ1-1	TRBV29-1	CSVVGTGGTEAFF	TGCAGCGTTGTGGGAACAGGTGGCACTGAAGCTTTCTTT
.	.	TRBJ2-3	TRBV6-6	CASSYSTGDTQYF	TGTGCCAGCAGTTACTCGACTGGAGATACGCAGTATTTT
.	.	TRBJ2-2	TRBV4-1	CASSPRSGRAGELFF	TGCGCCAGCAGCCCCCGTAGCGGACGTGCCGGGGAGCTGTTTTTT
.	.	TRBJ1-1	TRBV11-2	CASSLQGNTEAFF	TGTGCCAGCAGCTTACAGGGGAACACTGAAGCTTTCTTT
.	.	TRBJ2-5	TRBV7-9	CASSPGPRGETQYF	TGTGCCAGCAGCCCTGGCCCGCGGGGAGAGACCCAGTACTTC
.	TRBD1	TRBJ1-2	TRBV4-3	CASSQDGGRGLYGYTF	TGCGCCAGCAGCCAAGATGGAGGCAGGGGGCTTTATGGCTACACCTTC
.	.	TRBJ2-3	TRBV5-1	CASSLVKDTDTQYF	TGCGCCAGCAGCTTGGTAAAGGACACAGATACGCAGTATTTT
.	TRBD1	TRBJ2-5	TRBV28	CASSLWYRGREETQYF	TGTGCCAGCAGTTTATGGTACAGGGGGCGGGAGGAGACCCAGTACTTC
.	TRBD2	TRBJ2-1	TRBV12-5	CASGLALAGVYNEQFF	TGTGCTAGTGGTTTGGCACTAGCGGGGGTGTACAATGAGCAGTTCTTC
once	.	TRBJ1-3	TRBV7-6	CASSLIGRGASGNTIYF	TGTGCCAGCAGCTTAATCGGCAGGGGTGCATCTGGAAACACCATATATTTT
.	.	TRBJ2-1	TRBV5-6	CASSFRGTDNEQFF	TGTGCCAGCAGCTTCAGGGGTACGGACAATGAGCAGTTCTTC
.	TRBD1	TRBJ1-6	TRBV7-6	CASSLVGTVNSPLHF	TGTGCCAGCAGCTTAGTTGGGACAGTCAATTCACCCCTCCACTTT
.	.	TRBJ2-6	TRBV6-5	CASWEDSGANVLTF	TGTGCCAGTTGGGAGGACTCTGGGGCCAACGTCCTGACTTTC
.	.	TRBJ1-4	TRBV28	CASSSPGVGEKLFF	TGTGCCAGCAGTTCGCCAGGGGTCGGAGAAAAACTGTTTTTT
.	.	TRBJ1-2	TRBV6-5	CASSYESGVRGYTF	TGTGCTAGCAGTTACGAGTCAGGGGTCCGCGGCTACACCTTC
.	TRBD1	TRBJ2-1	TRBV5-5	CASSLGTGSYNEQFF	TGTGCCAGCAGCTTGGGGACAGGCTCCTACAATGAGCAGTTCTTC
.	.	TRBJ2-5	TRBV11-2	CASSLAGWGETQYF	TGTGCCAGCAGCTTAGCGGGTTGGGGAGAGACCCAGTACTTC
.	.	TRBJ1-1	TRBV28	CASEDLRSSEAFF	TGTGCCAGCGAAGATTTGAGGTCTTCTGAAGCTTTCTTT
.	.	TRBJ2-7	TRBV7-2	CASSSEGARVEQYF	TGTGCCAGCAGCTCGGAGGGGGCGCGGGTGGAGCAGTACTTC
.	TRBD1	TRBJ2-7	TRBV28	CASTHRGYEQYF	TGTGCCAGCACCCACAGGGGCTACGAGCAGTACTTC
once	TRBD2	TRBJ2-5	TRBV4-1	CASSQTGLEETQYF	TGCGCCAGCAGCCAAACCGGACTAGAAGAGACCCAGTACTTC
.	TRBD1	TRBJ2-2	TRBV18	CASSPYIQGSAGELFF	TGTGCCAGCTCTCCTTATATACAGGGGAGCGCCGGGGAGCTGTTTTTT
.	.	TRBJ1-5	TRBV28	CASSPGVGQPQHF	TGTGCCAGCAGTCCCGGGGTAGGTCAGCCCCAGCATTTT
.	.	TRBJ2-7	TRBV7-2	CASSSTIEQYF	TGTGCCAGCAGCTCCACAATCGAGCAGTACTTC
.	TRBD2	TRBJ2-1	TRBV19	CASSTSGGLNEQFF	TGTGCCAGTAGTACTTCGGGGGGGCTCAATGAGCAGTTCTTC
.	.	TRBJ1-2	TRBV6-6	CASSYPGANYGYTF	TGTGCCAGCAGTTACCCAGGGGCTAACTATGGCTACACCTTC
.	.	TRBJ2-1	TRBV5-1	CASSLSRVGYEQFF	TGCGCCAGCAGCTTGTCCAGGGTTGGCTATGAGCAGTTCTTC
.	.	TRBJ1-5	TRBV19	CASSSDSPSNQPQHF	TGTGCCAGTAGTTCGGACTCCCCCTCCAATCAGCCCCAGCATTTT
.	.	TRBJ1-3	TRBV5-6	CASSLGQAYGNTIYF	TGTGCCAGCAGCTTGGGACAGGCCTATGGAAACACCATATATTTT
few	TRBD1	TRBJ1-5	TRBV6-6	CASLRGIDQPQHF	TGTGCCAGCCTCAGGGGGATAGATCAGCCCCAGCATTTT
.	TRBD1	TRBJ2-7	TRBV7-2	CASSSTTGPYEQYF	TGTGCCAGCAGCTCAACGACAGGGCCCTACGAGCAGTACTTC
.	.	TRBJ2-1	TRBV11-2	CASSLTRNEQFF	TGTGCCAGCAGCTTAACCCGCAATGAGCAGTTCTTC
.	TRBD1	TRBJ2-3	TRBV5-1	CASSPQGVPADTQYF	TGCGCCAGCAGCCCCCAGGGGGTCCCAGCAGATACGCAGTATTTT
.	.	TRBJ1-4	TRBV7-9	CASSLGMVSQGVEEKLFF	TGTGCCAGCAGCTTAGGTATGGTCTCCCAGGGCGTGGAAGAAAAACTGTTTTTT
.	.	TRBJ2-1	TRBV4-1	CASSQALSNEQFF	TGCGCCAGCAGCCAAGCCCTCTCCAATGAGCAGTTCTTC
.	TRBD1	TRBJ1-2	TRBV6-1	CASSARDRINYGYTF	TGTGCCAGCAGTGCACGGGACAGGATTAACTATGGCTACACCTTC
.	.	TRBJ1-3	TRBV5-8	CASTAVAGNTIYF	TGTGCCAGCACTGCGGTGGCTGGAAACACCATATATTTT
.	TRBD1	TRBJ1-4	TRBV4-1	CASSQFHRGTNEKLFF	TGCGCCAGCAGCCAATTCCACAGGGGAACTAATGAAAAACTGTTTTTT
.	TRBD1	TRBJ1-6	TRBV20-1	CSVDRGPPLHF	TGCAGTGTGGACAGGGGACCACCCCTCCACTTT
.	.	TRBJ1-2	TRBV7-8	CASSGHTGAVDGYTF	TGTGCCAGCAGCGGTCACACCGGGGCCGTCGATGGCTACACCTTC
.	TRBD1	TRBJ1-4	TRBV18	CASSLDRESNEKLFF	TGTGCCAGCTCACTTGACAGGGAGTCTAATGAAAAACTGTTTTTT
.	.	TRBJ1-4	TRBV6-7	CAKGTVNEKLFF	TGTGCCAAGGGGACGGTCAATGAAAAACTGTTTTTT
.	.	TRBJ2-7	TRBV5-1	CASSLGAYEQYF	TGCGCCAGCAGCTTGGGAGCTTACGAGCAGTACTTC
.	.	TRBJ1-4	TRBV5-1	CASSPDSFNEKLFF	TGCGCCAGCAGCCCAGACAGCTTTAATGAAAAACTGTTTTTT
.	.	TRBJ2-3	TRBV19	CASGIGASSTDTQYF	TGTGCCAGTGGCATTGGAGCCTCTAGCACAGATACGCAGTATTTT
few	TRBD2	TRBJ2-1	TRBV19	CASTPSGGNNEQFF	TGTGCCAGTACCCCTAGCGGGGGAAACAATGAGCAGTTCTTC
.	.	TRBJ1-4	TRBV6-6	CASSYQQRRTGQLFF	TGTGCCAGCAGTTACCAACAACGACGGACTGGGCAACTGTTTTTT
.	TRBD1	TRBJ1-2	TRBV6-5	CASTRTGGQGYTF	TGTGCCAGCACCCGGACAGGGGGCCAGGGCTACACCTTC
once	.	TRBJ1-1	TRBV6-5	CASTLAPGTEAFF	TGTGCCAGCACCCTGGCCCCAGGGACTGAAGCTTTCTTT
.	TRBD1	TRBJ1-4	TRBV2	CASRDRTGIEKLFF	TGTGCCAGCAGGGATAGGACAGGGATAGAAAAACTGTTTTTT
.	.	TRBJ2-1	TRBV2	CASSGSPSRNEQFF	TGTGCCAGCAGTGGGTCCCCGTCTCGCAATGAGCAGTTCTTC
once	.	TRBJ2-7	TRBV9	CASSVDRAHEQYF	TGTGCCAGCAGCGTAGACAGGGCCCACGAGCAGTACTTC
.	.	TRBJ1-1	TRBV5-4	CASSKMESSTEAFF	TGTGCCAGCAGCAAGATGGAATCGAGCACTGAAGCTTTCTTT
.	TRBD2	TRBJ2-5	TRBV29-1	CSVEGGRTQETQYF	TGCAGCGTTGAGGGGGGGAGGACCCAAGAGACCCAGTACTTC
.	.	TRBJ2-5	TRBV4-2	CASSHSPRGQETQYF	TGTGCCAGCAGCCACTCTCCCAGGGGTCAAGAGACCCAGTACTTC
.	.	TRBJ1-2	TRBV15	CATSSRGADESYGYTF	TGTGCCACCAGCAGCCGGGGGGCGGATGAAAGCTATGGCTACACCTTC
few	TRBD1	TRBJ1-1	TRBV29-1	CSVEGDREAEAFF	TGCAGCGTTGAAGGGGACAGGGAGGCTGAAGCTTTCTTT